Below are 15 T cell receptor beta chains sequenced from a single sample in a study of cytomegalovirus exposure and HLA in healthy donors. PCR primers comprised 60 Vbeta and 13 Jbeta primers. TCRdb keeps only in-frame clones here, not all; method: immunoSEQ multiplex PCR. Among some 130,000 clones listed, more than 60% were seen once. Material for sequencing was PBMCs. These receptors originate from a man aged 40-50 years in good health and CMV-seropositive.

This clone is a singleton in its sample. The rearrangement joins TRBV2 to TRBJ1-2; 7 bases agree with TRBD1. Germline assignment: CDR1 SNHLY and CDR2 FYNNEI. Germline trimming cut 6 bases from V and 7 bases from J; bases unmatched to any gene: 17. CDR3 length equals 16 residues. CDR3 DNA: TGTGCCAGCAGGGATAGGGCAACACGAGGGGGCAGTGGCTACACCTTC. Translated, it gives CASRDRATRGGSGYTF.

The chain joins TRBV10-3 to TRBJ1-2; no firm D call. Germline V CDR1 and CDR2: ENHRY, SYGVKD. The CDR3 is 14 amino acids. Trimming cost V 8 bases and J 3 bases, with 16 bases left between them. CDR3 nucleotide sequence: TGTGCCATCTCTGCGCAGGTATCTGACTATGGCTACACCTTC. Its protein is CAISAQVSDYGYTF.

The gene calls are TRBV5-1 and TRBJ1-2; D is uncertain. V was pared by 0 bases and J by 4 bases, with 7 bases between. The CDR3 is 13 residues long. From germline, CDR1 is SGHRS and CDR2 YFSETQ. The DNA of the CDR3 is TGCGCCAGCAGCTTGGCCCCCGGCTATGGCTACACCTTC. It specifies CASSLAPGYGYTF. Combining the CDR3 with reference TRBV5-1 and TRBJ1-2 gives the whole variable domain KAGVTQTPRYLIKTRGQQVTLSCSPISGHRSVSWYQQTPGQGLQFLFEYFSETQRNKGNFPGRFSGRQFSNSRSEMNVSTLELGDSALYLCASSLAPGYGYTFGSGTRLTVV.

The rearrangement links TRBV5-8 to TRBJ1-1; maybe TRBD1 (5 bases). The CDR3 extends over 14 amino acids. The germline gives CDR1 SGHTS, CDR2 YDEGEE. The V end lost 0 bases, the J end lost 4 bases, and 10 bases lay between the germline ends. CDR3 amino acids: CASSLGGRGTEAFF. The CDR3 DNA is TGTGCCAGCAGCTTGGGAGGTAGGGGCACTGAAGCTTTCTTT.

This clone was seen once. This chain joins TRBV10-3 and TRBJ1-1; unclear D gene. The CDR3 is made up of 14 amino acids. Germline V gene sequence: CDR1 ENHRY, CDR2 SYGVKD. V lost 2 bases and J lost 6, with 13 bases in between. The CDR3 protein is CAISEPEGRPEAFF. In nucleotides, the CDR3 is TGTGCCATCAGTGAGCCCGAGGGCAGGCCTGAAGCTTTCTTT.

This clone was observed a few times. The chain recombines TRBV9 with TRBJ2-7; TRBD2 agrees at 10 bases. The V segment lost 4 bases and the J segment 0 bases; nucleotides outside the gene matches: 4. The germline gives CDR1 SGDLS, CDR2 YYNGEE. The CDR3 totals 15 residues. The CDR3 region is CASSPLAGASYEQYF. CDR3 nucleotide sequence: TGTGCCAGCAGCCCTCTAGCGGGGGCCTCCTACGAGCAGTACTTC.

This clone was seen a handful of times. This chain connects TRBV5-1 to TRBJ1-3; 7 nucleotides agree with TRBD1. The CDR3 is 17 amino acids. Germline CDR1 SGHRS, CDR2 YFSETQ. V shed 3 bases and J 0 bases; nucleotides not matched to a gene: 9. Written as DNA, the CDR3 is TGCGCCAGCAGCTATGGACAGGCCGCATCCTCTGGAAACACCATATATTTT. Translating it yields CASSYGQAASSGNTIYF.

The rearrangement links TRBV5-1 to TRBJ2-7; 11 bases are shared with TRBD2. This CDR3 contains 16 residues. CDR1 is SGHRS and CDR2 is YFSETQ in the germline V gene. The ends lost 0 bases at V and 2 bases at J; junction bases unmatched: 4. For the CDR3, the DNA is TGCGCCAGCAGCTTGGGGGTACTAGCGGGGGCCTACGAGCAGTACTTC. Translation: CASSLGVLAGAYEQYF.

The rearrangement uses TRBV4-1 and TRBJ2-2; 8 bases align to TRBD2. Germline assignment: CDR1 MGHRA and CDR2 YSYEKL. J lost 5 bases, V lost 5 bases, and 7 bases had no gene match. This CDR3 contains 15 residues. As DNA, the CDR3 is TGCGCCAGCAGCGACACTAGCGGAGCTACCGGGGAGCTGTTTTTT. Amino acid sequence: CASSDTSGATGELFF.

This rearrangement joins TRBV6-5 to TRBJ2-3, with 7 bases fitting TRBD1. Germline assignment: CDR1 MNHEY and CDR2 SVGAGI. The CDR3 consists of 15 residues. Trimming took 1 base from V and 2 from J; bases not matched to a gene: 3. DNA for the CDR3: TGTGCCAGCAGTTACTTGGGACAGTTCACAGATACGCAGTATTTT. Translation gives CASSYLGQFTDTQYF.

This clone occurred a few times. The chain uses TRBV13 and TRBJ1-5, with D perhaps matching TRBD1 (5 bases). The germline V gene encodes CDR1 PRHDT and CDR2 FYEKMQ (reference sequence). The V gene lost 0 bases and the J gene lost 6 bases, with 9 bases spanning the gap. CDR3 length: 14 residues. The CDR3 sequence: CASSLGGGSQPQHF. In DNA form, the CDR3 reads TGTGCCAGCAGCTTAGGGGGGGGTAGTCAGCCCCAGCATTTT. Full variable domain (missing parts from reference TRBV13 and TRBJ1-5): AAGVIQSPRHLIKEKRETATLKCYPIPRHDTVYWYQQGPGQDPQFLISFYEKMQSDKGSIPDRFSAQQFSDYHSELNMSSLELGDSALYFCASSLGGGSQPQHFGDGTRLSIL.

This sequence joins TRBV11-2 and TRBJ2-2; D is unclear. Germline CDR1 and CDR2: SGHAT and FQNNGV. CDR3 length: 14 residues. V lost 1 base and J lost 2, with 5 bases in between. The CDR3 DNA is TGTGCCAGCAGCTTAGGACAAAACACCGGGGAGCTGTTTTTT. Its protein product is CASSLGQNTGELFF.

The rearrangement links TRBV11-2 to TRBJ1-1, with a weak D call TRBD1 (5 bases). The CDR3 runs to 14 residues. Trimming pared 2 bases from V and 2 bases from J, leaving 9 bases between. The V gene's germline CDR1 is SGHAT and CDR2 FQNNGV. The CDR3 DNA is TGTGCCAGCAGCTTACGGAGGGGTAACACTGAAGCTTTCTTT. Amino acid sequence: CASSLRRGNTEAFF.

This clone was observed a few times. The rearrangement joins TRBV11-2 to TRBJ2-7; D might be TRBD1 (5 bases). Trimming pared 2 bases from V and 2 bases from J, leaving 10 bases between. Germline-derived CDR1 and CDR2 are SGHAT and FQNNGV. CDR3 length: 14 residues. The CDR3 here is CASSLYATAYEQYF. The DNA for the CDR3 is TGTGCCAGCAGCTTATATGCGACAGCCTACGAGCAGTACTTC. Variable domain in full (rest from reference TRBV11-2 and TRBJ2-7): EAGVAQSPRYKIIEKRQSVAFWCNPISGHATLYWYQQILGQGPKLLIQFQNNGVVDDSQLPKDRFSAERLKGVDSTLKIQPAKLEDSAVYLCASSLYATAYEQYFGPGTRLTVT.

The chain recombines TRBV7-2 with TRBJ2-5, with D maybe TRBD2 (7 bases). Trimming took 0 bases from V and 5 from J, leaving 10 bases between them. The CDR3 runs to 14 residues. From germline, CDR1 is SGHTA and CDR2 FQGNSA. The CDR3 sequence: CASSLAGGQETQYF. The CDR3 DNA sequence: TGTGCCAGCAGCTTAGCGGGGGGGCAGGAGACCCAGTACTTC.